The clone carrying this TCR beta chain was counted ten times or more. V gave up 0 bases and J gave up 6 bases, with 7 bases separating them. This CDR3 has 13 residues. Germline V lookup: CDR1 LGHNA, CDR2 YNFKEQ. TCRdb re-analysed the 5' RACE reads in MiXCR, keeping a single row per CDR3 protein. The data hold roughly 200,000 distinct CDR3 sequences, with roughly 26% observed a single time. This sample was taken from a study of CD8 T cells in ankylosing spondylitis. The chain carries TRBV4-2 and TRBJ2-3; unclear D gene. Sequencing was done on a sample of blood, either unsorted or a sorted T cell fraction (not recorded which). This clonotype was sampled from a male donor with ankylosing spondylitis or in good health (not recorded which). CDR3 region: CASSQDMGDTQYF. The DNA for the CDR3 is TGTGCCAGCAGCCAAGATATGGGCGATACGCAGTATTTT.